These 20 T cell receptor beta chains were all obtained from the same sample, sequenced in a study of blood T cells in healthy people across ages. A sample-barcoded 5' primer and a J-beta primer mix were used in a second PCR of about 7 to 12 cycles. From the 5' RACE reads, TCRdb called clonotypes with MiXCR, one entry per CDR3 protein. The sample consists of 1.5 million to 2 million distinct CDR3 sequences, around half of them appearing once. The sequencing input was blood. The receptors stem from a woman in her forties in good health.

The rearrangement links TRBV6-5 to TRBJ1-4; D unclear. V was pared by 4 bases and J by 5 bases, with 14 bases between. The CDR3 is made up of 15 amino acids. The germline CDR1 and CDR2 sequences are MNHEY and SVGAGI. CDR3 in amino acids: CASSSGRLPNEKLFF. CDR3 nucleotide sequence: TGTGCCAGCAGTTCCGGACGGCTGCCCAATGAAAAACTGTTTTTT.

The chain combines TRBV18 with TRBJ1-1, with 11 bases fitting TRBD1. Trimming took 2 bases from V and 6 from J; bases not matched to a gene: 5. Germline CDR1 and CDR2: KGHSH and LQKENI. The CDR3 spans 15 residues. The CDR3 DNA is TGTGCCAGCTCACCAGGACAGGGGGCTTTCGCTGAAGCTTTCTTT. Amino acid sequence: CASSPGQGAFAEAFF.

The chain recombines TRBV4-1 with TRBJ2-3; D gene unclear. V was trimmed by 2 bases and J by 2 bases, leaving 5 bases between them. This CDR3 has 13 residues. CDR1 and CDR2 (germline): MGHRA, YSYEKL. The CDR3 spells CASSQTPTDTQYF. The CDR3 DNA sequence: TGCGCCAGCAGCCAAACGCCCACAGATACGCAGTATTTT.

The gene calls are TRBV2 and TRBJ2-5; no firm D call. The CDR3 is 14 amino acids. Trimming removed 3 bases at V and 5 bases at J, with 13 bases between. Germline-derived CDR1 and CDR2 are SNHLY and FYNNEI. The CDR3 region has the DNA TGTGCCAGCAGTGAGGCCCAGGATACGGAGACCCAGTACTTC. It specifies CASSEAQDTETQYF. The full variable domain, completed using reference TRBV2 and TRBJ2-5, is EPEVTQTPSHQVTQMGQEVILRCVPISNHLYFYWYRQILGQKVEFLVSFYNNEISEKSEIFDDQFSVERPDGSNFTLKIRSTKLEDSAMYFCASSEAQDTETQYFGPGTRLLVL.

The chain employs TRBV20-1 and TRBJ2-7; 7 bases agree with TRBD1. The J call may be mistaken, given a closer DNA end match to TRBJ2-5. The CDR3 runs 15 residues. Germline lookup yields CDR1 DFQATT and CDR2 SNEGSKA (reference sequence). The CDR3 DNA reads TGCAGTGCTAGAGGACGGGGACAGTTCTCAGGGACCCAGTACTTC. Its translation: CSARGRGQFSGTQYF.

This clonotype was recorded once. V is TRBV28 and J is TRBJ1-2; 9 bases agree with TRBD1. Germline CDR1 is MDHEN and CDR2 is SYDVKM. The ends lost 3 bases at V and 12 bases at J; junction bases unmatched: 8. The CDR3 spans 13 residues. In DNA form, the CDR3 reads TGTGCCAGCAGTTTCCGGACAGGGGTAGAAGACACCTTC. This encodes CASSFRTGVEDTF.

This clonotype showed up just a few times. The V call is TRBV10-3, the J call TRBJ2-7; no firm D call. With 4 bases removed from V and 3 bases from J, the gap between germline ends came to 7 bases. The CDR3 contains 12 residues. Germline CDR1 is ENHRY and CDR2 is SYGVKD. CDR3 in DNA: TGTGCCATCAGTGCAACTGACTACGAGCAGTACTTC. Its translation: CAISATDYEQYF.

The chain is built from TRBV20-1 and TRBJ2-1; no definite D call. V lost 5 bases to trimming and J lost 0 bases, with 20 bases between them. Germline-derived CDR1 and CDR2 are DFQATT and SNEGSKA (reference sequence). This CDR3 is built from 17 residues. CDR3: CSAPLTNMPSSYNEQFF. The CDR3 DNA is TGCAGTGCTCCACTCACAAACATGCCGAGCTCCTACAATGAGCAGTTCTTC.

This clonotype was seen once. The rearrangement links TRBV11-1 to TRBJ2-3; a possible D gene is TRBD2 (6 bases). This CDR3 contains 16 residues. V lost 5 bases and J 2 bases, leaving 17 bases between the germline ends. Germline V gives CDR1 SGHAT, CDR2 FQDESV (reference sequence). CDR3 bases: TGTGCCAGCAGCGGACGGGAGCGGCACAACACAGATACGCAGTATTTT. It translates to CASSGRERHNTDTQYF.

The rearrangement links TRBV5-4 to TRBJ2-5; TRBD1 matches 8 bases. V was clipped by 0 bases and J by 5 bases; unmatched bases: 6. Germline CDR1 is SGHNT and CDR2 is YYREEE (reference sequence). This CDR3 is built from 15 residues. Written as DNA, the CDR3 is TGTGCCAGCAGCTTGGGGACAGGGTTTGCGGAGACCCAGTACTTC. Its protein is CASSLGTGFAETQYF.

This clonotype was seen a handful of times. The J gene is TRBJ2-3, the V gene TRBV6-1; possibly TRBD1 for D (6 bases). The germline CDR1 and CDR2 sequences are MNHNS and SASEGT. The CDR3 contains 15 residues. V was shortened by 6 bases and J by 4 bases, with 17 bases between the two germline ends. In nucleotides, the CDR3 is TGTGCCAGCAGCAAAGGGCAGGGGTACGCAGATACGCAGTATTTT. Protein product: CASSKGQGYADTQYF.

The chain links TRBV3-1 to TRBJ2-1; D is perhaps TRBD2 (6 bases). V was trimmed by 4 bases and J by 0 bases, leaving 13 bases between them. The CDR3 length is 16 residues. Per germline, CDR1 LGHDT and CDR2 YNNKEL (reference sequence). For the CDR3, the DNA is TGTGCCAGCAGCCGATCGACAGCGGGCTCCTACAATGAGCAGTTCTTC. Protein sequence: CASSRSTAGSYNEQFF.

This clonotype was seen a handful of times. The CDR3 loop is CASSGRGGTNEKLFF. CDR3 DNA: TGTGCCAGCAGTGGCCGAGGAGGCACTAATGAAAAACTGTTTTTT. The chain links TRBV6-1 to TRBJ1-4; D gene ambiguous. CDR1 and CDR2 (germline): MNHNS, SASEGT. This CDR3 contains 15 residues. V lost 4 bases, J lost 2 bases, and 11 bases lay in between.

V and J are TRBV27 and TRBJ2-7; TRBD1 matches at 7 bases. There are 15 residues in the CDR3. Germline V CDR1 and CDR2: MNHEY, SMNVEV (reference sequence). Losses at the gene ends were 4 bases for V and 1 base for J; bases not matched to a gene: 7. CDR3 in amino acids: CASSSRGGASYEQYF. CDR3 coding DNA: TGTGCCAGCAGTTCGAGAGGGGGCGCATCCTACGAGCAGTACTTC.

Of note for this clonotype: One junction end disagrees with the germline gene, perhaps due to a read error. This sequence joins TRBV6-4 and TRBJ2-3; TRBD2 matches at 8 bases. This CDR3 comprises 14 residues. The germline V gene encodes CDR1 MRHNA and CDR2 SNTAGT. The CDR3 spells CAGSETSATDTQYF. For the CDR3, the DNA is TGTGCCGGCAGTGAGACTAGCGCCACAGATACGCAGTATTTT.

The table lists this clonotype with a few counts. The chain combines TRBV7-9 with TRBJ1-2, with 8 nucleotides matching TRBD1. Germline V gene lookup returns CDR1 SEHNR and CDR2 FQNEAQ (reference sequence). There are 15 residues in the CDR3. J gave up 0 bases and V 4 bases, and 4 bases lay outside the gene matches. The CDR3 sequence: CASSWTGTTNYGYTF. DNA of the CDR3: TGTGCCAGCAGCTGGACAGGGACAACTAACTATGGCTACACCTTC.

This chain uses TRBV13 with TRBJ2-3; D remains unclear. V dropped 4 bases and J dropped 0 bases, with 8 bases sitting between them. Germline V gene sequence: CDR1 PRHDT, CDR2 FYEKMQ (reference sequence). The CDR3 has 14 residues. The CDR3 reads CASSWPSSTDTQYF. CDR3 in DNA: TGTGCCAGCAGCTGGCCCTCGAGCACAGATACGCAGTATTTT.

The rearrangement joins TRBV7-9 to TRBJ1-2, with D hard to call. Germline CDR1 is SEHNR and CDR2 is FQNEAQ (reference sequence). The CDR3 length is 14 residues. Trimming removed 7 bases from V and 4 bases from J, with 16 bases in between. The CDR3 sequence is CASTLAAGSYGYTF. In DNA form, the CDR3 reads TGTGCCAGCACCCTCGCTGCCGGCAGCTATGGCTACACCTTC.

The chain has TRBV6-5 and TRBJ1-5; no firm D call. The germline gives CDR1 MNHEY, CDR2 SVGAGI. The V gene lost 9 bases and the J gene lost 3 bases, with 15 bases spanning the gap. The CDR3 covers 14 residues. In DNA form, the CDR3 reads TGTGCCAGTAAGAACCCCGGGCCCAATCAGCCCCAGCATTTT. Translated: CASKNPGPNQPQHF.

This clonotype was seen a few times. The rearrangement links TRBV28 to TRBJ2-5; TRBD2 might be the D (7 bases). Per germline, CDR1 MDHEN and CDR2 SYDVKM. V lost 6 bases and J 5 bases, leaving 19 bases between the germline ends. The CDR3 spans 15 residues. CDR3 DNA sequence: TGTGCCAGCAGCATCCAAGGGGGAGGGTTGGAGACCCAGTACTTC. Translation gives CASSIQGGGLETQYF.